This is a list of T cell receptor beta chains from one sample in a study of cytomegalovirus exposure and HLA in healthy donors. Method: immunoSEQ multiplex PCR; TCRdb's copy keeps in-frame clones and lacks some. This table holds 100,000 to 150,000 clones, roughly 78% found once. The sequenced material came from PBMCs. These receptors were collected from a man aged 25 to 40 in good health and CMV-seronegative. The CDR3 runs from the conserved cysteine through the conserved F or W. Fields, in order: V gene, CDR3 protein.

v_call: TRBV7-9; cdr3_aa: CASSARDRVNTGELFF
v_call: TRBV6-1; cdr3_aa: CASSDPGQGKDTQYF
v_call: TRBV2; cdr3_aa: CASRGQGGYNEQFF
v_call: TRBV2; cdr3_aa: CASDRGEAEKLFF
v_call: TRBV7-2; cdr3_aa: CASSLVRGDYGYTF
v_call: TRBV25-1; cdr3_aa: CASQILGWTPPYEQYF
v_call: TRBV28; cdr3_aa: CASNAVGGTEAFF
v_call: TRBV10-1; cdr3_aa: CASSSGQGDTGELFF
v_call: TRBV28; cdr3_aa: CASRKTGSPYEQYF
v_call: TRBV28; cdr3_aa: CASSSPGQEANEKLFF
v_call: TRBV7-6; cdr3_aa: CASSLGPSMNTEAFF
v_call: TRBV5-6; cdr3_aa: CASSLMVAGSTDTQYF
v_call: TRBV5-1; cdr3_aa: CASSPRGTGPGETQYF
v_call: TRBV29-1; cdr3_aa: CSVGGGSGIREQYF
v_call: TRBV29-1; cdr3_aa: CSVVIGGDEQFF
v_call: TRBV7-9; cdr3_aa: CASSFGGTGNQPQHF
v_call: TRBV5-6; cdr3_aa: CASSFLEEAFRAQYF
v_call: TRBV2; cdr3_aa: CASSVLSGTEAFF
v_call: TRBV4-1; cdr3_aa: CASSQEGQGFYEQYF
v_call: TRBV18; cdr3_aa: CASSPQREDQETQYF
v_call: TRBV4-3; cdr3_aa: CASSQDGHSNQPQHF
v_call: TRBV19; cdr3_aa: CASSSRAGGMETQYF
v_call: TRBV29-1; cdr3_aa: CSVPGTGNYNEQFF
v_call: TRBV27; cdr3_aa: CASSPPEGAGEQFF
v_call: TRBV28; cdr3_aa: CASRQGAGLRF
v_call: TRBV5-1; cdr3_aa: CASSRVISGGDNEQFF
v_call: TRBV7-2; cdr3_aa: CASSLEPQGVDGYTF
v_call: TRBV4-1; cdr3_aa: CASSLGAGATDTQYF
v_call: TRBV7-2; cdr3_aa: CASSRRGQFANTEAFF
v_call: TRBV27; cdr3_aa: CASSLSTGNYGYTF
v_call: TRBV10-3; cdr3_aa: CATGLASYEQYF
v_call: TRBV7-6; cdr3_aa: CASIERAGGHSYNEQFF
v_call: TRBV27; cdr3_aa: CASSYSGTGVSLGYEQYF
v_call: TRBV7-6; cdr3_aa: CASSLLGRYEQYF
v_call: TRBV5-4; cdr3_aa: CASSLSLRSQETQYF
v_call: TRBV7-2; cdr3_aa: CASSLAGTSGYNEQFF
v_call: TRBV20-1; cdr3_aa: CSAEQDTEAFF
v_call: TRBV4-2; cdr3_aa: CASSPGPGGPYEQYF
v_call: TRBV9; cdr3_aa: CASPGLAADTQYF
v_call: TRBV25-1; cdr3_aa: CASSESGRASTF
v_call: TRBV7-2; cdr3_aa: CASSFSVSSGRYEQYF
v_call: TRBV5-6; cdr3_aa: CASSLAQVRNQPQHF
v_call: TRBV29-1; cdr3_aa: CSADTGTSGTDTQYF
v_call: TRBV7-9; cdr3_aa: CASSLRGGGYTEAFF
v_call: TRBV5-6; cdr3_aa: CASSVTGGNQPQHF
v_call: TRBV9; cdr3_aa: CASSVSGRAPGEQYF
v_call: TRBV28; cdr3_aa: CASRVRSGMEGYEQYF
v_call: TRBV5-1; cdr3_aa: CASSTDRGGNEQFF
v_call: TRBV7-2; cdr3_aa: CASSLYMGAQQPQHF
v_call: TRBV4-1; cdr3_aa: CASSTLAGGPQETQYF
v_call: TRBV18; cdr3_aa: CASSPPGTGVYEQYF
v_call: TRBV7-2; cdr3_aa: CASRPGGSNQPQHF
v_call: TRBV18; cdr3_aa: CASSPLDNSNEKLFF
v_call: TRBV7-2; cdr3_aa: CASTISGREEADTQYF
v_call: TRBV30; cdr3_aa: CASRRANTEAFF
v_call: TRBV7-2; cdr3_aa: CASSILAGVADTQYF
v_call: TRBV6-1; cdr3_aa: CASSFRPEAFF